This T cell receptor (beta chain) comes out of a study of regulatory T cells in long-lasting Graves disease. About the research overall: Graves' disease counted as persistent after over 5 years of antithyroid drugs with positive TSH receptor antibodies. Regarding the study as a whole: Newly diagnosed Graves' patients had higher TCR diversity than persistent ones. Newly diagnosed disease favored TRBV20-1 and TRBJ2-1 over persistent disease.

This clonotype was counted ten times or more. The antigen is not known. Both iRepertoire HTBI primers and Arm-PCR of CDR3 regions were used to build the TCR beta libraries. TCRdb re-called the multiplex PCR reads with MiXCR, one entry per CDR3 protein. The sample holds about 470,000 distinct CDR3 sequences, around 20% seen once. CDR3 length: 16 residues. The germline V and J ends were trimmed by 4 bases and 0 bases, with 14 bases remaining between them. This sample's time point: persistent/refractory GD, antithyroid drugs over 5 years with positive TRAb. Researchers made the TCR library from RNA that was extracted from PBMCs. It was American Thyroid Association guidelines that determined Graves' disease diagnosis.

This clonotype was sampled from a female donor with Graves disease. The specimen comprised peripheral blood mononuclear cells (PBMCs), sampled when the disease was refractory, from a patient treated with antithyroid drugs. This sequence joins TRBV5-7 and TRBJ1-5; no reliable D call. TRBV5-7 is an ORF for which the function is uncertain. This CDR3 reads CASSPGWGDSNQPQHF. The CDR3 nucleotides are TGTGCCAGCAGCCCCGGGTGGGGAGATAGCAATCAGCCCCAGCATTTT.